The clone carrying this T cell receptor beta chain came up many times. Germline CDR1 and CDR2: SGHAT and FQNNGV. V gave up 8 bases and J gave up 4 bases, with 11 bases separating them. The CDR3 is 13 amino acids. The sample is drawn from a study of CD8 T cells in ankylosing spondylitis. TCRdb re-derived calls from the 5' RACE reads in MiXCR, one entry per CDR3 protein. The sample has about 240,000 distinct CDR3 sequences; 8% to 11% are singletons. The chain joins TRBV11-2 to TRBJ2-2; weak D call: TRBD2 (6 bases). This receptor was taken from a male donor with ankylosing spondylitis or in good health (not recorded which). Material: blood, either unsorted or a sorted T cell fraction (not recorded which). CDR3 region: CASSEGSTGELFF. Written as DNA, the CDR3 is TGTGCCAGCTCGGAGGGGAGCACCGGGGAGCTGTTTTTT.